This T cell receptor beta chain was sequenced during a study of T cell responses to AZD1222 COVID-19 vaccine. Between the trimmed V and J ends, which lost 0 bases and 5 bases, there was a span of 5 bases. Per the germline V gene, CDR1 is SGHKS and CDR2 is YYEKEE (reference sequence). This CDR3 is 13 amino acids long. TCRdb's copy holds only in-frame clones and misses some; the assay was immunoSEQ multiplex PCR. The sample lists fewer than 95,000 clones; around 89% were seen once. This clone turned up a few times. The chain uses TRBV5-5 and TRBJ2-2; D gene unclear. Sequencing used peripheral blood, obtained on day 0 of AZD1222 vaccination. The sequence was obtained from an adult in good health. The CDR3 is CASSLVLTGELFF. DNA for the CDR3: TGTGCCAGCAGCTTGGTATTAACCGGGGAGCTGTTTTTT.